This passage covers 24 T cell receptor beta chains from one sample sequenced in a study of blood T cell repertoires in COVID-19. Only in-frame clones appear in the TCRdb table, and some are missing; sequencing was by immunoSEQ multiplex PCR. The sample lists some 430,000 clones; about 92% were seen once. Sequenced input: PBMCs or T cells enriched from blood (not recorded which). These receptors were obtained from a man aged 18-30 years who had recovered from COVID-19.

V usage is TRBV3-1 (or the pseudogene TRBV3-2) and J usage is TRBJ1-1, with a weak D call TRBD1 (6 bases). Per the germline V gene, CDR1 is LGHDT and CDR2 is YNNKEL (reference sequence). The CDR3 spans 12 residues. V was pared by 5 bases and J by 8 bases, with 12 bases between. CDR3 protein: CASSTAGTEAFF. The DNA of the CDR3 is TGTGCCAGCAGCACCGCCGGGACAGAAGCTTTCTTT.

This chain joins TRBV5-1 and TRBJ2-2; 9 bases align to TRBD2. With V trimmed by 4 bases and J by 4 bases, 11 bases remained unmatched. The CDR3 contains 17 residues. CDR1 is SGHRS, CDR2 YFSETQ, per germline. CDR3: CASSPPQGGRGTGELFF. The CDR3 nucleotides are TGCGCCAGCAGCCCCCCCCAGGGCGGGAGGGGCACCGGGGAGCTGTTTTTT. Based on the CDR3 plus reference TRBV5-1 and TRBJ2-2, the full variable domain is KAGVTQTPRYLIKTRGQQVTLSCSPISGHRSVSWYQQTPGQGLQFLFEYFSETQRNKGNFPGRFSGRQFSNSRSEMNVSTLELGDSALYLCASSPPQGGRGTGELFFGEGSRLTVL.

The V gene is TRBV27, the J gene TRBJ1-2; D call uncertain. The CDR3 extends over 13 amino acids. V lost 5 bases, J lost 7 bases, and 14 bases lay in between. Germline lookup yields CDR1 MNHEY and CDR2 SMNVEV (reference sequence). CDR3 coding DNA: TGTGCCAGCAGTCCCTGGGGTGAGGGTGGCTACACCTTC. Amino acids: CASSPWGEGGYTF.

The chain employs TRBV5-4 and TRBJ2-3; 8 nucleotides agree with TRBD2. V lost 5 bases to trimming and J lost 2 bases; unmatched junction nucleotides: 7. CDR3 length: 15 amino acids. Germline CDR1 SGHNT, CDR2 YYREEE (reference sequence). The DNA for the CDR3 is TGTGCCAGCAGTCCGCGGGGGGATAACACAGATACGCAGTATTTT. Its translation: CASSPRGDNTDTQYF.

This rearrangement joins TRBV28 to TRBJ2-2; possibly TRBD2 for D (6 bases). Trimming pared 6 bases from V and 1 base from J, leaving 9 bases between. Per the germline V gene, CDR1 is MDHEN and CDR2 is SYDVKM. The CDR3 runs 14 residues. CDR3 DNA sequence: TGTGCCAGCAGACCGGAGGGGAACACCGGGGAGCTGTTTTTT. Translated: CASRPEGNTGELFF.

The chain joins TRBV5-5 to TRBJ2-2; 12 positions match TRBD2. Unmatched junction bases numbered 2, after V lost 4 bases and J lost 1 base. Germline V gene lookup returns CDR1 SGHKS and CDR2 YYEKEE (reference sequence). CDR3 size: 16 residues. This CDR3 is CASSGLAGMNTGELFF. CDR3 DNA sequence: TGTGCCAGCAGCGGACTAGCGGGAATGAACACCGGGGAGCTGTTTTTT.

V and J are TRBV27 and TRBJ1-4; TRBD1 is a possible D gene (6 bases). CDR1 is MNHEY, CDR2 SMNVEV, per germline (reference sequence). V lost 6 bases and J lost 8, with 25 bases in between. CDR3 length: 17 residues. The CDR3 is CASSPQGRPIAGEKLFF. The CDR3 DNA reads TGTGCCAGCAGCCCACAGGGCAGGCCAATTGCTGGGGAAAAACTGTTTTTT.

The rearrangement uses TRBV5-1 and TRBJ2-3; TRBD2 agrees at 9 bases. Germline CDR1 and CDR2: SGHRS and YFSETQ. The V and J ends lost 2 bases and 1 base, in that order; junction bases with no gene match: 2. The CDR3 length is 15 residues. The CDR3 sequence is CASSLPSGGTDTQYF. Here the CDR3 DNA reads TGCGCCAGCAGCTTACCTAGCGGGGGCACAGATACGCAGTATTTT. Combining the CDR3 with reference TRBV5-1 and TRBJ2-3 gives the whole variable domain KAGVTQTPRYLIKTRGQQVTLSCSPISGHRSVSWYQQTPGQGLQFLFEYFSETQRNKGNFPGRFSGRQFSNSRSEMNVSTLELGDSALYLCASSLPSGGTDTQYFGPGTRLTVL.

The V gene is TRBV5-4, the J gene TRBJ2-1; 11 bases match TRBD2. The CDR3 sequence is 15 residues long. V lost 2 bases, J lost 5 bases, and 3 bases stayed unmatched. The germline gives CDR1 SGHNT, CDR2 YYREEE (reference sequence). CDR3 residues: CASSLRLAGNNEQFF. The CDR3 DNA is TGTGCCAGCAGCTTACGACTAGCGGGGAACAATGAGCAGTTCTTC.

The V call is TRBV30, the J call TRBJ1-4; D not resolved. The germline V gene has CDR1 GTSNPN and CDR2 SVGIG (reference sequence). The CDR3 length is 13 residues. The CDR3 nucleotides read TGTGCTCTCCGCGGAACATTCAGCGAAAAACTGTTTTTT. Translating it yields CALRGTFSEKLFF.

The chain couples TRBV2 to TRBJ1-5; D gene unclear. Trimming took 6 bases from V and 3 from J, leaving 9 bases between them. CDR1 and CDR2 (germline): SNHLY, FYNNEI. The length of the CDR3 is 13 residues. The CDR3 DNA sequence: TGTGCCAGCAGCCGGGATTTCAATCAGCCCCAGCATTTT. It yields the protein CASSRDFNQPQHF.

The chain carries TRBV6-5 and TRBJ2-2, with a weak D call TRBD2 (6 bases). This CDR3 has 14 residues. Germline CDR1 reads MNHEY; CDR2 reads SVGAGI. Trimming took off 8 bases at V and 0 bases at J, with 10 bases between the two ends. Written as DNA, the CDR3 is TGTGCCAGCGTGTGGGGGGCGAACACCGGGGAGCTGTTTTTT. Protein product: CASVWGANTGELFF.

The chain is built from TRBV5-8 and TRBJ1-1; tentative D call: TRBD1 (6 bases). The CDR3 runs to 14 residues. The V end was cut by 4 bases, the J end by 2 bases, with 12 bases between. Per the germline V gene, CDR1 is SGHTS and CDR2 is YDEGEE. CDR3 sequence (DNA): TGTGCCAGCAGCCCGTCGACAGGTAACACTGAAGCTTTCTTT. Translation: CASSPSTGNTEAFF. Drawing the rest from reference TRBV5-8 and TRBJ1-1, the complete variable domain is EAGVTQSPTHLIKTRGQQATLRCSPISGHTSVYWYQQALGLGLQFLLWYDEGEERNRGNFPPRFSGRQFPNYSSELNVNALELEDSALYLCASSPSTGNTEAFFGQGTRLTVV.

The sample holds one count of this clone. The chain is built from TRBV5-4 and TRBJ2-7; 11 bases agree with TRBD2. From germline, CDR1 is SGHNT and CDR2 YYREEE (reference sequence). This CDR3 spans 15 amino acids. V was clipped by 4 bases and J by 4 bases; unmatched bases: 7. The CDR3 DNA sequence: TGTGCCAGCAGCCTGGGCGGGACTAGCGGATACGAGCAGTACTTC. It translates to CASSLGGTSGYEQYF.

This sequence joins TRBV18 and TRBJ1-4; 8 nucleotides agree with TRBD1. Losses at the gene ends were 3 bases for V and 7 bases for J; bases not matched to a gene: 4. Germline CDR1 and CDR2: KGHSH and LQKENI. The CDR3 is 14 amino acids. The CDR3 protein is CASSPDRASEKLFF. The CDR3 nucleotides are TGTGCCAGCTCACCGGACAGGGCATCTGAAAAACTGTTTTTT. Supplemented by reference TRBV18 and TRBJ1-4, the full variable domain reads NAGVMQNPRHLVRRRGQEARLRCSPMKGHSHVYWYRQLPEEGLKFMVYLQKENIIDESGMPKERFSAEFPKEGPSILRIQQVVRGDSAAYFCASSPDRASEKLFFGSGTQLSVL.

The gene calls are TRBV9 and TRBJ2-3; D not certain. The CDR3 spans 13 residues. The V end was cut by 0 bases, the J end by 6 bases, with 8 bases between. Germline V gives CDR1 SGDLS, CDR2 YYNGEE. The CDR3 sequence is CASSVAAMDTQYF. The CDR3 DNA sequence: TGTGCCAGCAGCGTAGCCGCGATGGATACGCAGTATTTT. The full variable domain, with the rest looked up from reference TRBV9 and TRBJ2-3, is DSGVTQTPKHLITATGQRVTLRCSPRSGDLSVYWYQQSLDQGLQFLIQYYNGEERAKGNILERFSAQQFPDLHSELNLSSLELGDSALYFCASSVAAMDTQYFGPGTRLTVL.

The chain couples TRBV6-6 to TRBJ1-5, with 8 bases matching TRBD1. The CDR3 is 14 residues long. Germline lookup yields CDR1 MNHNY and CDR2 SVGAGI (reference sequence). V lost 6 bases to trimming and J lost 5 bases; unmatched junction nucleotides: 6. The CDR3 loop is CASRLTGDHQPQHF. The CDR3 region has the DNA TGTGCCAGCAGATTGACAGGGGATCATCAGCCCCAGCATTTT.

The chain links TRBV4-1 to TRBJ1-4; TRBD1 is a possible D gene (6 bases). The ends were cut back, 4 bases at V and 7 bases at J, with 16 bases in the middle. The CDR3 has 15 amino acids. Germline CDR1 is MGHRA and CDR2 is YSYEKL. The CDR3: CASSRLGEGGEKLFF. Written as DNA, the CDR3 is TGCGCCAGCAGCCGGTTGGGGGAGGGGGGTGAAAAACTGTTTTTT.

V usage is TRBV11-1 and J usage is TRBJ1-1, with a possible D match to TRBD1 (6 bases). V lost 9 bases and J 5 bases, leaving 19 bases between the germline ends. The CDR3 is 14 amino acids. Germline V gene lookup returns CDR1 SGHAT and CDR2 FQDESV (reference sequence). Here the CDR3 reads CARRIGTSVTEAFF. For the CDR3, the DNA is TGTGCCAGGAGGATTGGGACAAGTGTAACTGAAGCTTTCTTT.

The J gene is TRBJ1-1, the V gene TRBV13, with a possible D match to TRBD1 (6 bases). Germline CDR1 and CDR2: PRHDT and FYEKMQ (reference sequence). The ends were cut back, 6 bases at V and 4 bases at J, with 12 bases in the middle. The CDR3 has 13 residues. The CDR3 spells CASRQTGSTEAFF. The DNA for the CDR3 is TGTGCCAGCAGACAAACAGGGTCCACTGAAGCTTTCTTT.

This chain joins TRBV5-5 and TRBJ2-7; 8 nucleotides line up with TRBD1. CDR3 length: 14 amino acids. CDR1 is SGHKS, CDR2 YYEKEE, per germline (reference sequence). The ends lost 2 bases at V and 3 bases at J; junction bases unmatched: 4. CDR3: CASSFGQGDYEQYF. The DNA of the CDR3 is TGTGCCAGCAGCTTCGGACAGGGTGACTACGAGCAGTACTTC.

Here the CDR3 reads CASSYKQGWPQHF. CDR3 nucleotides: TGTGCCAGCAGTTACAAACAGGGTTGGCCCCAGCATTTT. The rearrangement links TRBV6-5 to TRBJ1-5; the D gene is possibly TRBD1 (6 bases). The CDR3 contains 13 residues. V lost 2 bases and J 9 bases, leaving 11 bases between the germline ends. Germline V gene lookup returns CDR1 MNHEY and CDR2 SVGAGI.

The V gene is TRBV6-5, the J gene TRBJ1-1; D not resolved. The V and J ends lost 3 bases and 5 bases respectively, with 13 bases between them. Germline CDR1 and CDR2: MNHEY and SVGAGI. The CDR3 loop spans 14 amino acids. The CDR3 region has the DNA TGTGCCAGCAGTTATTGGGGTTCGGGGACTGAAGCTTTCTTT. Its protein product is CASSYWGSGTEAFF.

This chain links TRBV6-5 with TRBJ1-2, with D unresolved. The V end was cut by 6 bases, the J end by 2 bases, with 16 bases between. This CDR3 region has 15 residues. The germline V gene has CDR1 MNHEY and CDR2 SVGAGI. CDR3 amino acids: CASRRQITENYGYTF. Written as DNA, the CDR3 is TGTGCCAGCAGGCGCCAAATCACAGAAAACTATGGCTACACCTTC.